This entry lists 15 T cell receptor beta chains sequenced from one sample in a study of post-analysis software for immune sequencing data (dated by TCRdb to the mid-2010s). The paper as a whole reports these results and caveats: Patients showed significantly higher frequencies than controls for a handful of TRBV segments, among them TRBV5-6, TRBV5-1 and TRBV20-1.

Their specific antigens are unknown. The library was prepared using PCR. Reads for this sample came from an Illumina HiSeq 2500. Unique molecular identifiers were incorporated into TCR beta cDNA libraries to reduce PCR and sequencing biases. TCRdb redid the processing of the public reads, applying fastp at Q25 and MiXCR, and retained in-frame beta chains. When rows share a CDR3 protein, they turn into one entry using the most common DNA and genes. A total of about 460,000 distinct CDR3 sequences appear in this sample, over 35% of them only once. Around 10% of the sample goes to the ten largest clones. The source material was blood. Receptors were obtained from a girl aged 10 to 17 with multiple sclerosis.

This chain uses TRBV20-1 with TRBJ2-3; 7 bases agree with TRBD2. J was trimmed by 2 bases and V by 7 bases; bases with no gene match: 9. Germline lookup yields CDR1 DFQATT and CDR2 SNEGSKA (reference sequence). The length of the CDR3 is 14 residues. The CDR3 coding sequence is TGCAGTGGTGTTCCAGCGGGACCCACAGATACGCAGTATTTT. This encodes CSGVPAGPTDTQYF.

This chain's CDR3 is CASSPPPGLEGDETQYF. The CDR3, as DNA: TGTGCCAGCAGTCCCCCTCCAGGGTTGGAAGGGGATGAGACCCAGTACTTC. The chain links TRBV27 to TRBJ2-5, with D possibly TRBD1 on 5 matching bases. Germline-derived CDR1 and CDR2 are MNHEY and SMNVEV (reference sequence). The V end was cut by 5 bases, the J end by 5 bases, with 24 bases between. The CDR3 consists of 17 residues.

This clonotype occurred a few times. The CDR3 region is CSARLVGTDTQYF. CDR3 DNA: TGCAGTGCTCGACTAGTCGGCACAGATACGCAGTATTTT. This chain joins TRBV20-1 and TRBJ2-3; tentatively, D is TRBD2 (6 bases). This CDR3 is 13 amino acids long. V shed 5 bases and J shed 1 base, with 10 bases lying between them. The germline CDR1 and CDR2 sequences are DFQATT and SNEGSKA (reference sequence).

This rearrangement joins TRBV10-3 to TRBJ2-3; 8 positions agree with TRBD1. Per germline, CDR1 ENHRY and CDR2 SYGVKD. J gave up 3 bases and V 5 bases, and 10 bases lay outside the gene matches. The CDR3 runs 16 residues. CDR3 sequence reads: CAISPDRGEGTDTQYF. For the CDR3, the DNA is TGTGCCATCAGTCCCGACAGGGGCGAGGGTACAGATACGCAGTATTTT.

CDR3 residues: CASSQDRPRDKAGEQYF. The CDR3 DNA reads TGTGCCAGCAGCCAAGATCGGCCCCGGGACAAGGCCGGCGAGCAGTACTTC. V usage is TRBV14 and J usage is TRBJ2-7, with D possibly matching TRBD1 (6 bases). The CDR3 sequence is 17 residues long. V was shortened by 0 bases and J by 6 bases, with 21 bases between the two germline ends. Germline V gene data show CDR1 as SGHDN and CDR2 as FVKESK.

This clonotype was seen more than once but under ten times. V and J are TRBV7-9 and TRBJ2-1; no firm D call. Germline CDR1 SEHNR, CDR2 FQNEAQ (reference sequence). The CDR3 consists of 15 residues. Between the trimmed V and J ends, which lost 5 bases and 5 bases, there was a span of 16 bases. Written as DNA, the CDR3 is TGTGCCAGCAGCCCGTATTTTAGGCCAAACAATGAGCAGTTCTTC. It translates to CASSPYFRPNNEQFF.

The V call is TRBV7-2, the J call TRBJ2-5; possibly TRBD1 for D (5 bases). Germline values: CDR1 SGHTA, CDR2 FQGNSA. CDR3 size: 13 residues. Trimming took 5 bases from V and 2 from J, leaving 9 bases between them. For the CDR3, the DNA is TGTGCCAGCAGCCAGGACAAGCAAGAGACCCAGTACTTC. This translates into CASSQDKQETQYF.

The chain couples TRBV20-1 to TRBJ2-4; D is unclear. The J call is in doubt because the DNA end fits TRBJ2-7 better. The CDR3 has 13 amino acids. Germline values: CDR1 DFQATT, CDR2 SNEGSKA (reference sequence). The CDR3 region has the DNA TGCAGTGCTAGCACTTCAGCGACATACGAGCAGTACTTC. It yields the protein CSASTSATYEQYF.

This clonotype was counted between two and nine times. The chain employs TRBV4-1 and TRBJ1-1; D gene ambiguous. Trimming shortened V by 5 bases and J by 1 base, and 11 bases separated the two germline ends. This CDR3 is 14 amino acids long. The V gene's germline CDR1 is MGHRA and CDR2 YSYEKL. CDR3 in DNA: TGCGCCAGCAGCATAATACATGAGAACACTGAAGCTTTCTTT. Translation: CASSIIHENTEAFF.

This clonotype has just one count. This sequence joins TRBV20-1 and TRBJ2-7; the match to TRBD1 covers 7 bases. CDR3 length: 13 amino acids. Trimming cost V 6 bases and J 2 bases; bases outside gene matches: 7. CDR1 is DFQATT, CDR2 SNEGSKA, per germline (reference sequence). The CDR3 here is CSALTGPTYEQYF. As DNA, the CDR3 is TGCAGTGCCTTGACAGGGCCAACCTACGAGCAGTACTTC.

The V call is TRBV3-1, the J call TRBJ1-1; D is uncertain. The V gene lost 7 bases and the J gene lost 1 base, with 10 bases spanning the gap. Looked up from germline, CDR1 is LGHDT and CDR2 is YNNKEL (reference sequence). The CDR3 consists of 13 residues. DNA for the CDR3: TGTGCCAGCATCGGGTTGGCGAACACTGAAGCTTTCTTT. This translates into CASIGLANTEAFF.

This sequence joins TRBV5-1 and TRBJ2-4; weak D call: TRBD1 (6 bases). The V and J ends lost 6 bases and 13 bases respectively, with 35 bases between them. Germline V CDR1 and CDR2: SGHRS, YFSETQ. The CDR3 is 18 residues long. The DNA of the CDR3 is TGCGCCAGCAACAACGCAGGGGATTTCGGCCCATCTACGAGTAAGCAGTACTTC. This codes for CASNNAGDFGPSTSKQYF.

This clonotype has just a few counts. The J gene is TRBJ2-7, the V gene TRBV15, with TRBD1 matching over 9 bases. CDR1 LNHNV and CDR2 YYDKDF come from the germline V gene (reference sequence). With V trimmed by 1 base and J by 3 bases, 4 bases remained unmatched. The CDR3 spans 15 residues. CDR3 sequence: CATSRGPGQGYEQYF. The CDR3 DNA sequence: TGTGCCACCAGCAGAGGACCGGGACAGGGCTACGAGCAGTACTTC.

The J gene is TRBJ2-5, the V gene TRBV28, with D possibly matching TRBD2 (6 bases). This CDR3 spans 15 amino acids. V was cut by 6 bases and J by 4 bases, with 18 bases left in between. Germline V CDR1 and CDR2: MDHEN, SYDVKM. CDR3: CASSPRLQGGETQYF. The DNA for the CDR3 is TGTGCCAGCAGCCCCCGCCTTCAGGGAGGAGAGACCCAGTACTTC. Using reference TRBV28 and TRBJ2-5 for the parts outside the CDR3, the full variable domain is DVKVTQSSRYLVKRTGEKVFLECVQDMDHENMFWYRQDPGLGLRLIYFSYDVKMKEKGDIPEGYSVSREKKERFSLILESASTNQTSMYLCASSPRLQGGETQYFGPGTRLLVL.

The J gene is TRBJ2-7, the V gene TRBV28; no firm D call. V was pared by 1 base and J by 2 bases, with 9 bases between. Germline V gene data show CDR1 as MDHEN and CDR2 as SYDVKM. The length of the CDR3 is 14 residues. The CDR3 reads CASSLFTGTYEQYF. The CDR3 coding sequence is TGTGCCAGCAGTTTATTCACGGGTACCTACGAGCAGTACTTC. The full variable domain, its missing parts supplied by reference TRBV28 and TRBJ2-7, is DVKVTQSSRYLVKRTGEKVFLECVQDMDHENMFWYRQDPGLGLRLIYFSYDVKMKEKGDIPEGYSVSREKKERFSLILESASTNQTSMYLCASSLFTGTYEQYFGPGTRLTVT.